The 4 T cell receptor beta chains below were found in one sample sequenced in a study of OX40 agonist ivuxolimab in advanced cancers. Generated by immunoSEQ multiplex PCR, the TCRdb table keeps only in-frame clones and is missing some. The table has 15,000 to 20,000 clones, 74% seen once. The input for sequencing was CD4+ or CD8+ T cells sorted from blood, taken in a trial of the OX40 agonist ivuxolimab. The receptors originated from an adult with an advanced solid tumor such as melanoma, head and neck, liver or kidney cancer.

The CDR3 loop reads CASSPTSGLNNEQFF. Written as DNA, the CDR3 is TGTGCCAGCAGTCCGACTAGCGGGCTTAACAATGAGCAGTTCTTC. The gene calls are TRBV27 and TRBJ2-1; TRBD2 agrees at 10 bases. The CDR3 has 15 residues. V gave up 5 bases and J gave up 5 bases; unmatched junction bases: 6. Germline V gives CDR1 MNHEY, CDR2 SMNVEV (reference sequence).

V is TRBV7-9 and J is TRBJ2-3, with D possibly matching TRBD2 (5 bases). The CDR3 is made up of 15 amino acids. Germline CDR1 is SEHNR and CDR2 is FQNEAQ (reference sequence). Trimming pared 5 bases from V and 0 bases from J, leaving 12 bases between. CDR3 DNA: TGTGCCAGCAGCCCCCGGGGAGTGAGCACAGATACGCAGTATTTT. This sequence encodes CASSPRGVSTDTQYF.

This clone was observed a single time. The chain joins TRBV28 to TRBJ2-1, with D perhaps TRBD2 (5 bases). Trimming removed 6 bases from V and 2 bases from J, with 14 bases in between. CDR1 is MDHEN, CDR2 SYDVKM, per germline. CDR3 length equals 15 residues. The CDR3 nucleotides are TGTGCCAGCAGCCTCAGCGGAGACACCTACAATGAGCAGTTCTTC. This sequence encodes CASSLSGDTYNEQFF. Based on the CDR3 plus reference TRBV28 and TRBJ2-1, the full variable domain is DVKVTQSSRYLVKRTGEKVFLECVQDMDHENMFWYRQDPGLGLRLIYFSYDVKMKEKGDIPEGYSVSREKKERFSLILESASTNQTSMYLCASSLSGDTYNEQFFGPGTRLTVL.

The chain recombines TRBV4-3 with TRBJ1-1; D is unresolved. Trimming left V 4 bases short and J 3 bases short, with 15 bases between. CDR1 and CDR2 (germline): LGHNA, YSLEER. This CDR3 is built from 15 residues. The CDR3 nucleotides read TGCGCCAGCAGCCTTGTAAGGAATAGGGACACTGAAGCTTTCTTT. Translation: CASSLVRNRDTEAFF.